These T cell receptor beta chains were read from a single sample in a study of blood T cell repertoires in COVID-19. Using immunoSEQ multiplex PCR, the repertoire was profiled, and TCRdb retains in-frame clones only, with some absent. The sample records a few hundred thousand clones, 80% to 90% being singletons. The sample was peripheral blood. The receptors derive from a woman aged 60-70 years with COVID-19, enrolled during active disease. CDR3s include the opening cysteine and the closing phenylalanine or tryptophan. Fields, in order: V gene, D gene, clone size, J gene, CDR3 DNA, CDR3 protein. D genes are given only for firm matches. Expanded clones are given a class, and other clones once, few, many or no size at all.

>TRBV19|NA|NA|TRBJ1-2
TGTGCCAGTACCATAGGGGGATATGGCTACACCTTC
CASTIGGYGYTF
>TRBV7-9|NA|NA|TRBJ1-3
TGTGCCAGCAGCTTTACGACAGCCCCTGGAAACACCATATATTTT
CASSFTTAPGNTIYF
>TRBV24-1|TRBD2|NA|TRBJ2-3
TGTGCCACCAGTGATTCGACGGGGGGATATTCCACTAGCACAGATACGCAGTATTTT
CATSDSTGGYSTSTDTQYF
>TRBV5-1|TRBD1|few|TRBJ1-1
TGCGCCAGCAGCTTAACCGGGACAGGGGGTGGCACTGAAGCTTTCTTT
CASSLTGTGGGTEAFF
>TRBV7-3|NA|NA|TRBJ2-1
TGTGCCAGCAGCTCGGACAGTAGCTACAATGAGCAGTTCTTC
CASSSDSSYNEQFF
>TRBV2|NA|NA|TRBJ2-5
TGTGCCAGCAGTGAAACAGTCCAAGAGACCCAGTACTTC
CASSETVQETQYF
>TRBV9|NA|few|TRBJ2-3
TGTGCCAGCAGCGCCGGCGGGGGCCCCCCAGATACGCAGTATTTT
CASSAGGGPPDTQYF
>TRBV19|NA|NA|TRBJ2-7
TGTGCCAGTAGTATACTTTTCTCCTACGAGCAGTACTTC
CASSILFSYEQYF
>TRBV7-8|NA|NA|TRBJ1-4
TGTGCCAGCAGCTTAAGGCAGGTTAATGAAAAACTGTTTTTT
CASSLRQVNEKLFF
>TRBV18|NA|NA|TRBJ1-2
TGTGCCAGCTCACCTGAAAGGGCAGGGTTTAGCTATGGCTACACCTTC
CASSPERAGFSYGYTF
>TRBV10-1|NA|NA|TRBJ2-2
TGCGCCAGCAGTGGGAGGGTACCCGGGGAGCTGTTTTTT
CASSGRVPGELFF
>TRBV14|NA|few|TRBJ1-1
TGTGCCAGCAGCGCGGGGCCTGAAGCTTTCTTT
CASSAGPEAFF
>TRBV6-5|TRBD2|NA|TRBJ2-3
TGTGCCAGCAGCCCACCGGGAGGGATAGATACGCAGTATTTT
CASSPPGGIDTQYF
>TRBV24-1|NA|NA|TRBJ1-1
TGTGCCACCAGTGATTTTAGGGGTGTAGCTTTCTTT
CATSDFRGVAFF
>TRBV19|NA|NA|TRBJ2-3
TGTGCCAGTAGTGGACAGTTCTCCCGGACAGATACGCAGTATTTT
CASSGQFSRTDTQYF
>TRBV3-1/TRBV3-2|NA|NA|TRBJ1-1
TGTGCCAGCACCAGGGGATCGTACACTGAAGCTTTCTTT
CASTRGSYTEAFF
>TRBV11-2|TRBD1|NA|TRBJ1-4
TGTGCCAGCAGCAGTAGAGCCCCAGACAGGGGAGCCGAAAAACTGTTTTTT
CASSSRAPDRGAEKLFF
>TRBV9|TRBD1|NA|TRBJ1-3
TGTGCCAGCAGCGTAGGTGGACAGGCGGTAAACACCATATATTTT
CASSVGGQAVNTIYF
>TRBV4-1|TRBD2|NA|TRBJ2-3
TGCGCCAGCAGCCAAGAAATAGCCAGCGGGGCTAGCACAGATACGCAGTATTTT
CASSQEIASGASTDTQYF
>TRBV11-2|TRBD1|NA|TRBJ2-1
TGTGCCAGCAGCAGCAGGGGGCCGTACAATGAGCAGTTCTTC
CASSSRGPYNEQFF
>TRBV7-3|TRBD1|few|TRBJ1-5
TGTGCCAGCAGATCGACAGGGTTGGATCAGCCCCAGCATTTT
CASRSTGLDQPQHF
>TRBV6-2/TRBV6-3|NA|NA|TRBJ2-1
TGTGCCAGCAGTGTCAACGAGATGGAGCAGTTCTTC
CASSVNEMEQFF
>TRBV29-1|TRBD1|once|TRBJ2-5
TGCAGCGTTGACTCTCTTGGGACAGGGGGCTATGAGACCCAGTACTTC
CSVDSLGTGGYETQYF
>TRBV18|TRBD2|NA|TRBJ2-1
TGTGCCAGCTCACCCTTAGCGGGGACCGACAATGAGCAGTTCTTC
CASSPLAGTDNEQFF
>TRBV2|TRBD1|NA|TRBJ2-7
TGTGCCAGCAGGTCAGGGACAGGGGGCCACGAGCAGTACTTC
CASRSGTGGHEQYF
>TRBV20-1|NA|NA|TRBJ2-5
TGCAGTGCGTCGGGATGGGGGGCCCAGTACTTC
CSASGWGAQYF
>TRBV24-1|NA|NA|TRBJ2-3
TGTGCCACCCAACCCGAAGAGGGACACACAGATACGCAGTATTTT
CATQPEEGHTDTQYF
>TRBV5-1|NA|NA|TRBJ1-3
TGCGCCAGCAGCTTGTTGGGCCTGGGGGCCTCTGGAAACACCATATATTTT
CASSLLGLGASGNTIYF
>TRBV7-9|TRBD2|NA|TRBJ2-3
TGTGCCAGCAGCCCTGAACTAGCGGGGGGGAGAGATACGCAGTATTTT
CASSPELAGGRDTQYF
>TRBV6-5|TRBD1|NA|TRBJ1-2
TGTGCCAGCAGCCGGGGACAGGGGGCAGACTATGGCTACACCTTC
CASSRGQGADYGYTF
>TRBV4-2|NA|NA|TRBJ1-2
TGTGCCAGCAGCCCGGACATTAACTATGGCTACACCTTC
CASSPDINYGYTF
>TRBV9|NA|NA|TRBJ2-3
TGTGCCAGCAGCGTAGACGGGAGCACAGATACGCAGTATTTT
CASSVDGSTDTQYF
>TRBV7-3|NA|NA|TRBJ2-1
TGTGCCAGCAGCCCGAAGGGGTACAATGAGCAGTTCTTC
CASSPKGYNEQFF
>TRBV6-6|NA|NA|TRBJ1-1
TGTGCCAGCAGCCTAATTATAACGCCGGGGGTAGCTTTCTTT
CASSLIITPGVAFF
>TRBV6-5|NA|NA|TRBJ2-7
TGTGCCAGCAGCCGCTCGGCCTACGAGCAGTACTTC
CASSRSAYEQYF
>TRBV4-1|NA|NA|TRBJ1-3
TGCGCCAGCAGACCTGGTAGCGACAATTGGAACACCATATATTTT
CASRPGSDNWNTIYF
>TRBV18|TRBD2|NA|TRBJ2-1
TGTGCCAGCTCCCCTCGACTAGCGGGGGATTACAATGAGCAGTTCTTC
CASSPRLAGDYNEQFF
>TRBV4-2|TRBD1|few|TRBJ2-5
TGTGCCAGCAGCCAATTTACGAGGGCGGCAGGGGGCTCACAAGAGACCCAGTACTTC
CASSQFTRAAGGSQETQYF
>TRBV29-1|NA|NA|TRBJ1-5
TGCAGCGTTGGGGGGCAAGGCAATCAGCCCCAGCATTTT
CSVGGQGNQPQHF
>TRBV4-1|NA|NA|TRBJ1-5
TGCGCCAGCAGCCAACGAAGGACAGACATTAGCAATCAGCCCCAGCATTTT
CASSQRRTDISNQPQHF
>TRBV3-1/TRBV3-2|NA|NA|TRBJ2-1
TGTGCCAGCAGCCAGACTGGAGACAATGAGCAGTTCTTC
CASSQTGDNEQFF
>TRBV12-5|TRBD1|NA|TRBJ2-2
TGTGCTAGTGCTCGGACAGGGAGCACCGGGGAGCTGTTTTTT
CASARTGSTGELFF
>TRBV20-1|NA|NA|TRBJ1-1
TGCAGTGCTCCAGTCAACACTGAAGCTTTCTTT
CSAPVNTEAFF
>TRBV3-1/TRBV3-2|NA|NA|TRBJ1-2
TGTGCCAGCAGCCTACGTATTAATAGGGCCGAGGGAATCGGGTATGGCTACACCTTC
CASSLRINRAEGIGYGYTF
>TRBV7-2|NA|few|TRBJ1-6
TGTGCCAGCAGCTTAGTCGGCTATAATTCACCCCTCCACTTT
CASSLVGYNSPLHF
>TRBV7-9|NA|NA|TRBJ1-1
TGTGCCAGCAGCCTCAAAGGGGGTGTGAGCACTGAAGCTTTCTTT
CASSLKGGVSTEAFF